This T cell receptor (beta chain) was identified during a study of T cell responses to AZD1222 COVID-19 vaccine. Study-level information: Recipients boosted at about 4 weeks or about 12 weeks are pooled. Study-level findings and limits: The breadth and depth of Spike-specific TCRs increased once two AZD1222 doses had been given. Baseline seropositivity characterized only 5 to 7 AZD1222 recipients.

Notes on this clone: Its specificity is not known.

Trimming removed 3 bases at V and 11 bases at J, with 11 bases between. This CDR3 contains 12 residues. The V gene's germline CDR1 is SGHAT and CDR2 FQNNGV. TCRdb keeps only in-frame clones here, not all; method: immunoSEQ multiplex PCR. The sample includes 80,000 to 95,000 clones, 85% to 90% of them seen just once. Material: peripheral blood, obtained on day 0 of AZD1222 vaccination. The clonotype was recovered from an adult in good health. The chain employs TRBV11-2 and TRBJ2-1; D gene uncertain. The CDR3 loop reads CASSFLQAKQFF. The CDR3 nucleotides are TGTGCCAGCAGCTTTTTGCAGGCTAAGCAGTTCTTC.